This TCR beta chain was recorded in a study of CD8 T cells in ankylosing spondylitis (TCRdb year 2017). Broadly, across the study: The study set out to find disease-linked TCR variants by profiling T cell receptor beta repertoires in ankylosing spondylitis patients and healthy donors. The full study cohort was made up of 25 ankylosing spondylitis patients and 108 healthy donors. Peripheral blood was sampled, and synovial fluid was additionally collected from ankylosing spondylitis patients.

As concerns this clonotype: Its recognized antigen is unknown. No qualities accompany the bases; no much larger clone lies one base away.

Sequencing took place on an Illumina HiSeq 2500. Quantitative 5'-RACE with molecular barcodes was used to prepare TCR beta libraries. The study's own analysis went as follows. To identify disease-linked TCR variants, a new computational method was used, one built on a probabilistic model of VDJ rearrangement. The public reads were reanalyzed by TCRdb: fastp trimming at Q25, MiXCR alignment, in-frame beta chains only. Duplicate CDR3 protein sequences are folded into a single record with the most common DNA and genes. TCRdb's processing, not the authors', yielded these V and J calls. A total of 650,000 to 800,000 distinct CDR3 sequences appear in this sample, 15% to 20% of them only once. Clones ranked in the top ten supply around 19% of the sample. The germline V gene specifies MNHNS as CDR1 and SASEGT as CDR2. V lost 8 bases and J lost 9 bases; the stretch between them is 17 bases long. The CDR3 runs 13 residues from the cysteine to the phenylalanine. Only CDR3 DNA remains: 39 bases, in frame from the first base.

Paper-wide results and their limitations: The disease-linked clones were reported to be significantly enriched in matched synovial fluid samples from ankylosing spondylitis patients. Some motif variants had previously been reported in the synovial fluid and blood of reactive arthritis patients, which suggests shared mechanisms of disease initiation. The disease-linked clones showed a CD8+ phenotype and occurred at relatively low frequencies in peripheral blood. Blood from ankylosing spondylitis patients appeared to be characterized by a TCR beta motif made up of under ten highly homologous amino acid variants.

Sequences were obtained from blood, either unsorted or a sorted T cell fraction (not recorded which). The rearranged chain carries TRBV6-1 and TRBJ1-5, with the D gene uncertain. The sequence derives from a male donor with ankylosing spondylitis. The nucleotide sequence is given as TGTGCCAGCGCTGGGGAGGCTCCGGGGCCCCAGCATTTT. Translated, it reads CASAGEAPGPQHF.